The rows below give T cell receptor beta chains drawn from one sample of a study of T cell responses to AZD1222 COVID-19 vaccine. Generated by immunoSEQ multiplex PCR, the TCRdb table keeps only in-frame clones and is missing some. Of fewer than 150,000 clones in the sample, 92% were seen once. The sample in question was peripheral blood, obtained 28 days after the second AZD1222 dose. The receptors come from an adult who received the AZD1222 COVID-19 vaccine. CDR3s include the opening cysteine and the closing phenylalanine or tryptophan. D genes are given only for firm matches. Not all rows give a size; the values are once, few, many and, for expanded clones, a class.

>TRBV7-6|TRBJ1-1|-|-
CASGRGLGTEAFF
TGTGCCAGCGGCAGGGGTTTGGGCACTGAAGCTTTCTTT
>TRBV30|TRBJ1-6|-|-
CAWAGQINSPLHF
TGTGCCTGGGCCGGACAGATTAATTCACCCCTCCACTTT
>TRBV24-1|TRBJ2-2|-|TRBD2
CATSDWSSGGELFF
TGTGCCACCAGTGATTGGTCTAGCGGTGGGGAGCTGTTTTTT
>TRBV9|TRBJ1-4|-|-
CASSRGGGSDEKLFF
TGTGCCAGTTCCAGGGGTGGGGGCTCGGATGAAAAACTGTTTTTT
>TRBV18|TRBJ1-5|-|-
CASSPLEGNQPQHF
TGTGCCAGCTCACCACTCGAGGGGAATCAGCCCCAGCATTTT
>TRBV4-1|TRBJ1-1|few|-
CASSQDRGTEAFF
TGCGCCAGCAGCCAAGATCGGGGCACTGAAGCTTTCTTT
>TRBV5-1|TRBJ2-2|-|TRBD1
CASSQTGERTGELFF
TGCGCCAGCAGCCAGACAGGGGAGCGGACCGGGGAGCTGTTTTTT
>TRBV6-4|TRBJ1-2|-|TRBD1
CASSEGTGGYGYTF
TGTGCCAGCAGTGAAGGGACAGGGGGTTATGGCTACACCTTC
>TRBV7-8|TRBJ2-2|-|-
CASYPQKGTGELFF
TGTGCCAGCTACCCCCAGAAGGGGACGGGGGAGCTGTTTTTT
>TRBV28|TRBJ1-1|-|TRBD1
CASSLGQGAGDTEAFF
TGTGCCAGCAGCCTGGGACAGGGGGCTGGGGACACTGAAGCTTTCTTT
>TRBV19|TRBJ1-1|-|-
CASCPHGMNTEAFF
TGTGCCAGTTGCCCTCATGGGATGAACACTGAAGCTTTCTTT
>TRBV5-1|TRBJ2-3|-|-
CASSLGVRAPTDTQYF
TGCGCCAGCAGCTTGGGCGTCCGAGCACCCACAGATACGCAGTATTTT
>TRBV7-9|TRBJ2-1|-|TRBD2
CASSPPGLASSYNEQFF
TGTGCCAGCAGCCCCCCGGGACTAGCAAGCTCCTACAATGAGCAGTTCTTC
>TRBV4-2|TRBJ1-1|-|-
CASRAGTADTEAFF
TGTGCCAGCAGGGCCGGGACCGCTGACACTGAAGCTTTCTTT
>TRBV6-6|TRBJ1-2|-|TRBD1
CASSDRMDREGGYTF
TGTGCCAGCAGCGACCGGATGGACAGGGAAGGAGGCTACACCTTC
>TRBV6-5|TRBJ1-1|-|-
CASTSLFDSNTEAFF
TGTGCCAGCACCTCACTTTTCGATTCGAACACTGAAGCTTTCTTT
>TRBV27|TRBJ1-6|-|-
CASRGDYNSPLHF
TGTGCCAGCAGGGGGGATTATAATTCACCCCTCCACTTT
>TRBV7-3|TRBJ1-2|-|TRBD1
CASSPGQGGYGYTF
TGTGCCAGCAGCCCGGGACAGGGGGGCTATGGCTACACCTTC
>TRBV28|TRBJ1-3|once|TRBD1
CASSFPGQGSGNTIYF
TGTGCCAGCAGTTTCCCGGGACAGGGCTCTGGAAACACCATATATTTT